A single sample is the source of the 9 T cell receptor beta chains below, sequenced in a study of shared clonotypes between healthy human individuals. Generated by immunoSEQ multiplex PCR, the TCRdb table keeps only in-frame clones and is missing some. The table has about 230,000 clones, over 50% seen once. The specimen was memory CD4+ T cells sorted from blood. The subset here: CD45RA-negative fraction. Receptors were obtained from a man aged 30-40 years in good health.

The rearrangement joins TRBV5-4 to TRBJ2-5; D ambiguous. With 2 bases removed from V and 1 base from J, the gap between germline ends came to 6 bases. This CDR3 has 13 amino acids. Germline CDR1 SGHNT, CDR2 YYREEE (reference sequence). The CDR3 is CASSFIRQETQYF. The CDR3 DNA follows: TGTGCCAGCAGCTTTATCCGCCAAGAGACCCAGTACTTC.

V gene TRBV19 combines with J gene TRBJ1-2, with 10 positions matching TRBD1. The V segment lost 7 bases and the J segment 5 bases; nucleotides outside the gene matches: 1. Looked up from germline, CDR1 is LNHDA and CDR2 is SQIVND (reference sequence). CDR3 length equals 12 residues. This CDR3 reads CASTDRGYGYTF. DNA for the CDR3: TGTGCCAGTACGGACAGGGGGTATGGCTACACCTTC. Using reference TRBV19 and TRBJ1-2 for the parts outside the CDR3, the full variable domain is DGGITQSPKYLFRKEGQNVTLSCEQNLNHDAMYWYRQDPGQGLRLIYYSQIVNDFQKGDIAEGYSVSREKKESFPLTVTSAQKNPTAFYLCASTDRGYGYTFGSGTRLTVV.

J is TRBJ1-5 and V is TRBV20-1, with D unclear. Trimming cost V 4 bases and J 4 bases, with 5 bases left between them. The CDR3 has 11 residues. The germline V gene encodes CDR1 DFQATT and CDR2 SNEGSKA (reference sequence). This CDR3 is CSAKGNQPQHF. As DNA, the CDR3 is TGCAGTGCTAAAGGGAATCAGCCCCAGCATTTT.

This rearrangement joins TRBV7-8 to TRBJ2-3; 11 bases are a match to TRBD2. This CDR3 has 17 residues. Germline CDR1 and CDR2: SGHVS and FQNEAQ. V shed 3 bases, J shed 1 base, and the junction held 6 bases outside the gene matches. CDR3 protein: CASSFTGTSGGTDTQYF. The CDR3 coding sequence is TGTGCCAGCAGCTTTACGGGGACTAGCGGAGGCACAGATACGCAGTATTTT.

This clone appeared a few times. The V and J genes are TRBV2 and TRBJ1-4; D is perhaps TRBD1 (5 bases). The V end was cut by 7 bases, the J end by 6 bases, with 15 bases between. CDR1 SNHLY and CDR2 FYNNEI come from the germline V gene. The CDR3 has 14 amino acids. The CDR3 nucleotides are TGTGCCAGCAAGGAGAGCAGGGAGGATGAAAAACTGTTTTTT. It translates to CASKESREDEKLFF.

This clone was seen once. This chain joins TRBV2 and TRBJ2-5, with 9 bases aligning to TRBD2. The CDR3 is 14 amino acids. Germline assignment: CDR1 SNHLY and CDR2 FYNNEI. The J segment lost 5 bases and the V segment lost 7 bases, leaving 8 bases of the junction unmatched. Here the CDR3 reads CASIRLREGETQYF. The CDR3 region has the DNA TGTGCCAGCATTCGTCTGCGGGAGGGTGAGACCCAGTACTTC. The entire variable domain, with the rest obtained from reference TRBV2 and TRBJ2-5, is as follows: EPEVTQTPSHQVTQMGQEVILRCVPISNHLYFYWYRQILGQKVEFLVSFYNNEISEKSEIFDDQFSVERPDGSNFTLKIRSTKLEDSAMYFCASIRLREGETQYFGPGTRLLVL.

This chain links TRBV5-1 with TRBJ1-2; the D is unclear. V lost 4 bases, J lost 0 bases, and 16 bases lay in between. The CDR3 runs 16 residues. Germline CDR1 and CDR2: SGHRS and YFSETQ. The CDR3 reads CASSPQMGLTNYGYTF. The CDR3 bases are TGCGCCAGCAGCCCGCAAATGGGGTTGACTAACTATGGCTACACCTTC.

The chain combines TRBV5-4 with TRBJ1-1; D unclear. V shed 4 bases and J shed 3 bases, with 10 bases lying between them. This CDR3 is 13 amino acids long. CDR1 is SGHNT, CDR2 YYREEE, per germline (reference sequence). The CDR3 DNA reads as TGTGCCAGCAGCCCGGGTCCGGACACTGAAGCTTTCTTT. It codes for CASSPGPDTEAFF.

The chain has TRBV15 and TRBJ2-1; TRBD2 aligns across 7 bases. CDR1 is LNHNV and CDR2 is YYDKDF in the germline V gene (reference sequence). V trimming: 0 bases; J trimming: 4 bases; junction bases outside the gene matches: 9. This CDR3 region has 17 residues. CDR3 DNA: TGTGCCACCAGCAGAGACCCTTGGGGACTACAATACAATGAGCAGTTCTTC. Translation gives CATSRDPWGLQYNEQFF.